This T cell receptor (beta chain) was obtained from a study of T cell responses to AZD1222 COVID-19 vaccine. The wider study: Recipients boosted at about 4 weeks or about 12 weeks are pooled.

TCRdb keeps only in-frame clones here, not all; method: immunoSEQ multiplex PCR. The sample lists some 83,000 clones; 70% to 90% were seen once. CDR1 and CDR2 from the germline V gene are SQVTM and ANQGSEA. CDR3 length: 12 residues. Trimming left V 4 bases short and J 1 base short, with 4 bases between. Concerning this clone itself: Its target is not known.

Study results and caveats: Donors skewed white British and female; clonal diversity was possibly underestimated. When two AZD1222 doses had been given, Spike-specific TCR breadth and depth rose.

Sequenced here: peripheral blood, sampled on day 0 of AZD1222 vaccination. The chain employs TRBV29-1 and TRBJ2-2; no definite D call. The source of this sequence is an adult in good health. The CDR3 loop is CSVAVNTGELFF. The CDR3 DNA reads as TGCAGCGTTGCAGTGAACACCGGGGAGCTGTTTTTT.